A single sample gave rise to the 32 T cell receptor beta chains below, sequenced in a study of regulatory T cells in long-lasting Graves disease (dated by TCRdb to the early 2020s). The time point label here, explained by the study, means: newly diagnosed GD, antithyroid drugs for less than 3 months. For both TCR sequencing and RNA sequencing, RNA was extracted from PBMCs in TRIzol. Libraries were constructed by multiplex PCR. The sample was run on an Illumina HiSeq 4000. TCR beta libraries were built with iRepertoire HTBI primers and Arm-PCR amplification of CDR3 regions. The public reads were reprocessed in TCRdb via fastp at Q25 and MiXCR, keeping in-frame beta chains. Each CDR3 protein gets just one entry, which takes the most common genes and DNA from the rows behind it. This sample has some 320,000 distinct CDR3 sequences in its table, and 18% of those were observed once. The ten largest clones take up 38% of the sample.

The sequencing used peripheral blood mononuclear cells (PBMCs), collected at new diagnosis, from a patient treated with antithyroid drugs. The receptor source for this set is a female donor with Graves disease.

This clonotype has a handful of counts. CDR3 protein: CASSPNRGNEQYF. The CDR3 DNA reads TGTGCCAGCAGCCCTAACAGGGGCAACGAGCAGTACTTC. The rearrangement joins TRBV28 to TRBJ2-7, with TRBD1 matching 7 bases. Germline values: CDR1 MDHEN, CDR2 SYDVKM. The length of the CDR3 is 13 residues. V dropped 6 bases and J dropped 5; count of bases not matched to a gene: 7.

There are many counts of this clonotype. The chain recombines TRBV11-3 with TRBJ2-7; 8 bases agree with TRBD2. This CDR3 has 13 amino acids. The V gene's germline CDR1 is SGHNT and CDR2 YENEEA. The V and J ends lost 5 bases and 5 bases, in that order; junction bases with no gene match: 5. In DNA form, the CDR3 reads TGTGCCAGCAGCCCCGCGGGGGGTCACGAGCAGTACTTC. Translation: CASSPAGGHEQYF.

This clonotype was seen many times. The chain employs TRBV7-9 and TRBJ2-1, with 13 positions matching TRBD2. The junction had 8 bases not matched to a gene; V was cut back by 5 bases and J by 7 bases. Germline CDR1 and CDR2: SEHNR and FQNEAQ (reference sequence). The CDR3 has 16 residues. CDR3 nucleotides: TGTGCCAGCAGCCGAGAGCGGACTAGCGGGAGAAATGAGCAGTTCTTC. It codes for CASSRERTSGRNEQFF.

The chain recombines TRBV29-1 with TRBJ2-1; 7 bases fit TRBD1. The junction had 2 bases not matched to a gene; V was cut back by 2 bases and J by 1 base. The CDR3 has 14 amino acids. From germline, CDR1 is SQVTM and CDR2 ANQGSEA. The CDR3 region is CSVEWDSSYNEQFF. For the CDR3, the DNA is TGCAGCGTTGAATGGGACAGTTCCTACAATGAGCAGTTCTTC.

The CDR3 spells CATSRSRLGVNQPQHF. Written as DNA, the CDR3 is TGTGCCACCAGCAGGTCCCGTTTAGGGGTCAATCAGCCCCAGCATTTT. The chain is built from TRBV15 and TRBJ1-5; maybe TRBD1 (5 bases). V lost 3 bases and J lost 3, with 15 bases in between. Per the germline V gene, CDR1 is LNHNV and CDR2 is YYDKDF (reference sequence). The CDR3 is 16 amino acids.

As to this clonotype: Given a far larger clone just one base away, this is likely a sequencing read error. Given the absence of the conserved phenylalanine or tryptophan at the CDR3 end, a read error is likely. The chain combines TRBV7-6 with TRBJ2-7; D possibly corresponds to TRBD1 (6 bases). In germline, CDR1 is SGHVS, CDR2 FNYEAQ. CDR3 length equals 15 residues. The germline V and J ends were trimmed by 8 bases and 6 bases, with 23 bases remaining between them. The CDR3 reads CASSPTGDRPPEQYL. CDR3 bases: TGTGCCAGCTCACCAACGGGCGACAGGCCCCCCGAGCAGTACCTC.

This clonotype was counted ten times or more. Without the conserved terminal phenylalanine or tryptophan, this CDR3 likely stems from a read error. The chain is built from TRBV30 and TRBJ1-1; the D is unclear. CDR3 size: 14 residues. Germline-derived CDR1 and CDR2 are GTSNPN and SVGIG (reference sequence). With 1 base removed from V and 0 bases from J, the gap between germline ends came to 9 bases. The CDR3 loop is CAWSGDGMNTEAFL. CDR3 bases: TGTGCCTGGAGTGGAGACGGGATGAACACTGAAGCTTTCCTT.

The rearrangement links TRBV7-2 to TRBJ2-7; 7 bases align to TRBD1. The CDR3 has 13 amino acids. Germline CDR1 SGHTA, CDR2 FQGNSA. With 1 base clipped from V and 7 bases from J, the junction kept 4 bases outside the gene matches. For the CDR3, the DNA is TGTGCCAGCAGCTTAGACGGGACAGTTGAGCAGTACTTC. Its translation is CASSLDGTVEQYF.

This clonotype was seen many times. This chain uses TRBV28 with TRBJ1-5; no clear D gene. The germline V and J ends were trimmed by 5 bases and 6 bases, with 17 bases remaining between them. CDR1 is MDHEN, CDR2 SYDVKM, per germline. This CDR3 has 15 amino acids. In nucleotides, the CDR3 is TGTGCCAGCAGTCCCCTCGCAACAAGGTCTCAGCCCCAGCATTTT. This sequence encodes CASSPLATRSQPQHF. Supplemented by reference TRBV28 and TRBJ1-5, the full variable domain reads DVKVTQSSRYLVKRTGEKVFLECVQDMDHENMFWYRQDPGLGLRLIYFSYDVKMKEKGDIPEGYSVSREKKERFSLILESASTNQTSMYLCASSPLATRSQPQHFGDGTRLSIL.

V usage is TRBV4-1 and J usage is TRBJ2-1; 7 bases agree with TRBD2. Germline lookup yields CDR1 MGHRA and CDR2 YSYEKL. This CDR3 spans 17 amino acids. Germline trimming cut 1 base from V and 9 bases from J; bases unmatched to any gene: 15. The CDR3 region has the DNA TGCGCCAGCAGCCAAGCTAACCAGCGGGACGTAAATGGTGAGCAGTTCTTC. It codes for CASSQANQRDVNGEQFF.

This clonotype was observed many times. The rearrangement joins TRBV15 to TRBJ2-1; 8 bases are a match to TRBD2. Germline V CDR1 and CDR2: LNHNV, YYDKDF (reference sequence). With 3 bases clipped from V and 2 bases from J, the junction kept 3 bases outside the gene matches. There are 15 residues in the CDR3. The CDR3 region is CATSSSGDPYNEQFF. The CDR3 nucleotides are TGTGCCACCAGCAGTAGCGGGGATCCCTACAATGAGCAGTTCTTC.

This clonotype came up many times. The rearrangement joins TRBV12-3 or TRBV12-4 to TRBJ2-5; the D gene is possibly TRBD2 (5 bases). The CDR3 loop spans 14 amino acids. Trimming removed 5 bases from V and 1 base from J, with 11 bases in between. CDR3 sequence (DNA): TGTGCCAGCAGTCGGACGGGGTTCCAAGAGACCCAGTACTTC. Protein sequence: CASSRTGFQETQYF.

This clonotype was found many times. Here the CDR3 reads CASSPYSGRADEQFF. The DNA for the CDR3 is TGTGCCAGCAGTCCTTATAGCGGGAGAGCCGATGAGCAGTTCTTC. This chain connects TRBV7-6 to TRBJ2-1; 9 nucleotides match TRBD2. The CDR3 is 15 residues long. J gave up 8 bases and V 6 bases, and 11 bases lay outside the gene matches. Germline V lookup: CDR1 SGHVS, CDR2 FNYEAQ.

Ten or more counts support this clonotype. The V call is TRBV6-1, the J call TRBJ1-5; 7 positions agree with TRBD1. Germline loops: CDR1 MNHNS, CDR2 SASEGT. V trimming: 6 bases; J trimming: 0 bases; junction bases outside the gene matches: 8. The CDR3 length is 16 residues. The chain's CDR3 is CASRTHRGNSNQPQHF. The CDR3 nucleotides read TGTGCCAGCAGGACCCACAGGGGAAATAGCAATCAGCCCCAGCATTTT.

A word on this clonotype: This CDR3 fails to terminate in the conserved phenylalanine or tryptophan, so it likely reflects a read error. The genes are TRBV27 and TRBJ2-7; no clear D gene. Between the trimmed V and J ends, which lost 11 bases and 7 bases, there was a span of 27 bases. Looked up from germline, CDR1 is MNHEY and CDR2 is SMNVEV (reference sequence). This CDR3 is built from 15 residues. This CDR3 reads CAGPSDGRAHREQYL. CDR3 DNA sequence: TGTGCCGGCCCCTCCGACGGAAGGGCGCATAGAGAGCAGTACCTC.

This chain uses TRBV6-1 with TRBJ2-7; D unclear. V was trimmed by 7 bases and J by 4 bases, leaving 20 bases between them. The V gene's germline CDR1 is MNHNS and CDR2 SASEGT. The CDR3 runs to 15 residues. The CDR3 DNA is TGTGCCAGCACCCTAGGCACTCTTGGCGTTTACGAGCAGTACTTC. Translated: CASTLGTLGVYEQYF.

V is TRBV12-3 or TRBV12-4 and J is TRBJ1-2; D is uncertain. Trimming took off 4 bases at V and 7 bases at J, with 10 bases between the two ends. The CDR3 has 12 residues. Here the CDR3 reads CASSSQDFGYTF. The CDR3 nucleotides read TGTGCCAGCAGTTCCCAGGACTTTGGCTACACCTTC.

This clonotype was seen only a few times. The gene calls are TRBV10-3 and TRBJ2-1; 10 nucleotides line up with TRBD2. Germline CDR1 reads ENHRY; CDR2 reads SYGVKD. CDR3 length equals 15 residues. Trimming cost V 7 bases and J 9 bases; bases outside gene matches: 12. CDR3 bases: TGTGCCATCACCTCCGGGACTAGCGATATTGGTGAGCAGTTCTTC. Its protein product is CAITSGTSDIGEQFF.

The sample holds many counts of this clonotype. The chain uses TRBV6-2 or TRBV6-3 and TRBJ2-5; TRBD2 aligns across 9 bases. Germline assignment: CDR1 MNHEY and CDR2 SVGEGT. CDR3 length equals 14 residues. With V trimmed by 2 bases and J by 4 bases, 2 bases remained unmatched. CDR3: CASSYGTSLETQYF. The CDR3 region has the DNA TGTGCCAGCAGTTACGGGACTAGCTTAGAGACCCAGTACTTC.

This clonotype was observed many times. The V gene is TRBV10-3, the J gene TRBJ2-7; 8 bases map to TRBD1. The CDR3 totals 18 residues. Germline-derived CDR1 and CDR2 are ENHRY and SYGVKD. The V segment lost 4 bases and the J segment 0 bases; nucleotides outside the gene matches: 14. Written as DNA, the CDR3 is TGTGCCATCAGTGGTTTGGACAGGGACGGGACGGGCTCCTACGAGCAGTACTTC. Translating it yields CAISGLDRDGTGSYEQYF.

This clonotype was picked up a small number of times. The V gene is TRBV4-2, the J gene TRBJ1-6, with D tentatively TRBD1 (5 bases). The CDR3 runs 15 residues. V was pared by 0 bases and J by 6 bases, with 9 bases between. The germline V gene encodes CDR1 LGHNA and CDR2 YNFKEQ. The CDR3 DNA reads TGTGCCAGCAGCCAAGAATGGGGCGGTAATTCACCCCTCCACTTT. Its protein is CASSQEWGGNSPLHF.

There are many counts of this clonotype. This chain joins TRBV28 and TRBJ2-3; D may correspond to TRBD1 or TRBD2 (6 bases each). The length of the CDR3 is 14 residues. The V gene's germline CDR1 is MDHEN and CDR2 SYDVKM. The V end was cut by 4 bases, the J end by 6 bases, with 14 bases between. The CDR3 region has the DNA TGTGCCAGCAGTTCCGAAGGGGGGATGGATACGCAGTATTTT. This gives the protein CASSSEGGMDTQYF.

The table lists this clonotype with many counts. This chain joins TRBV6-1 and TRBJ1-5; D remains unclear. V was cut by 5 bases and J by 1 base, with 9 bases left in between. Per the germline V gene, CDR1 is MNHNS and CDR2 is SASEGT. The CDR3 extends over 14 amino acids. DNA of the CDR3: TGTGCCAGCAGTCCTCAGTTAAGCAATCAGCCCCAGCATTTT. Its protein product is CASSPQLSNQPQHF.

Many counts were recorded for this clonotype. The V call is TRBV20-1, the J call TRBJ1-2, with TRBD1 matching over 8 bases. The CDR3 runs to 13 residues. From germline, CDR1 is DFQATT and CDR2 SNEGSKA (reference sequence). J lost 4 bases, V lost 1 base, and 2 bases had no gene match. The CDR3 is CSARAGGGYGYTF. CDR3 DNA: TGCAGTGCTAGAGCAGGGGGCGGCTATGGCTACACCTTC.

This clonotype was seen repeatedly, ten times or more. The chain links TRBV12-3 or TRBV12-4 to TRBJ2-3; no definite D call. Trimming left V 3 bases short and J 6 bases short, with 4 bases between. This CDR3 contains 11 residues. This CDR3 reads CASSLVDTQYF. CDR3 nucleotide sequence: TGTGCCAGCAGTTTGGTCGATACGCAGTATTTT.

Many counts were recorded for this clonotype. The rearrangement joins TRBV28 to TRBJ1-5; D is unclear. Germline loops: CDR1 MDHEN, CDR2 SYDVKM. CDR3 length: 15 amino acids. The ends were cut back, 8 bases at V and 2 bases at J, with 16 bases in the middle. DNA of the CDR3: TGTGCCAGCCTGCTCGGGGTTGTCGGCAATCAGCCCCAGCATTTT. Translation gives CASLLGVVGNQPQHF. Using reference TRBV28 and TRBJ1-5 for the parts outside the CDR3, the full variable domain is DVKVTQSSRYLVKRTGEKVFLECVQDMDHENMFWYRQDPGLGLRLIYFSYDVKMKEKGDIPEGYSVSREKKERFSLILESASTNQTSMYLCASLLGVVGNQPQHFGDGTRLSIL.

This clonotype was seen at least ten times. V and J are TRBV6-1 and TRBJ2-3; 10 nucleotides align to TRBD2. Germline loops: CDR1 MNHNS, CDR2 SASEGT. The CDR3 loop spans 15 amino acids. The J segment lost 6 bases and the V segment lost 4 bases, leaving 7 bases of the junction unmatched. CDR3 amino acids: CASSASGRNRDTQYF. The CDR3 bases are TGTGCCAGCAGTGCTAGCGGGAGAAATAGGGATACGCAGTATTTT.

The V call is TRBV28, the J call TRBJ2-5; 9 bases map to TRBD2. There are 14 residues in the CDR3. The germline gives CDR1 MDHEN, CDR2 SYDVKM. V shed 6 bases, J shed 2 bases, and the junction held 4 bases outside the gene matches. The CDR3 loop reads CASSRLAVQETQYF. CDR3 DNA: TGTGCCAGCAGCCGACTAGCGGTACAAGAGACCCAGTACTTC.

This clonotype was observed at least ten times. CDR3 in DNA: TGCGCCAGCAGCTCAGGGACAGCCTCTGGAAACACCATATATTTT. Translation: CASSSGTASGNTIYF. The chain employs TRBV5-1 and TRBJ1-3; 7 bases align to TRBD1. Per germline, CDR1 SGHRS and CDR2 YFSETQ. The CDR3 consists of 15 residues. Trimming removed 3 bases from V and 0 bases from J; junction bases left unmatched: 3.

This clonotype has ten or more counts. The missing conserved phenylalanine or tryptophan at the end of this CDR3 makes a read error likely. The DNA is left out, because the CDR3 cannot be placed on it with certainty; the CDR3 is given as TCRdb lists it. The chain joins TRBV2 to TRBJ2-7. Germline CDR1 SNHLY, CDR2 FYNNEI. With termini counted, the CDR3 has 11 amino acids. The CDR3 spells CASSNAVTLVS.

Details on this clonotype: A much larger clone lies a single base off, so this may be a read error. The V and J genes are TRBV19 and TRBJ1-2, with unresolved D. The CDR3 consists of 12 residues. Germline loops: CDR1 LNHDA, CDR2 SQIVND (reference sequence). Deletions cut 5 bases from V and 8 bases from J, with 12 bases between. The CDR3 reads CASSPGASGYTF. The CDR3 DNA reads TGTGCCAGTAGTCCGGGCGCCTCCGGCTACACCTTC.

The table lists this clonotype with many counts. The V gene is TRBV27, the J gene TRBJ1-5; D perhaps matches TRBD1 (6 bases). CDR3 length: 14 amino acids. Germline V lookup: CDR1 MNHEY, CDR2 SMNVEV (reference sequence). Trimming took 6 bases from V and 7 from J, leaving 16 bases between them. Here the CDR3 reads CASSPQGIRQPQHF. The CDR3 nucleotides are TGTGCCAGCAGCCCTCAGGGGATAAGGCAGCCCCAGCATTTT.